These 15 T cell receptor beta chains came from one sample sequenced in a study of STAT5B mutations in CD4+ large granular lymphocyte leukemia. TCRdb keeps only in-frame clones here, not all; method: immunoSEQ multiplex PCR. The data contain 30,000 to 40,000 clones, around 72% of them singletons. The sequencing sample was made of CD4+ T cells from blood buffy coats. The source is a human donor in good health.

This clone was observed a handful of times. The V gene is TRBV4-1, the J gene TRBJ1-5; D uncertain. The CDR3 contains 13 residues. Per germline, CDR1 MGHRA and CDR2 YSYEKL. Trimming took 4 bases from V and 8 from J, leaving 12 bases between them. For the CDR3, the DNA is TGCGCCAGCAGCCCCCTCTGGCGGAAGCCCCAGCATTTT. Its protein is CASSPLWRKPQHF.

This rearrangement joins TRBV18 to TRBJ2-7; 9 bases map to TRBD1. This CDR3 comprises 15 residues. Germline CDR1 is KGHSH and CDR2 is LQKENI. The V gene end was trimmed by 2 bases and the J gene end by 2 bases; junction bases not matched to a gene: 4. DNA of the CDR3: TGTGCCAGCTCACCAGGGACAGGGAGGCCCTACGAGCAGTACTTC. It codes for CASSPGTGRPYEQYF. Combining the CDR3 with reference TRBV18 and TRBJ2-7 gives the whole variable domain NAGVMQNPRHLVRRRGQEARLRCSPMKGHSHVYWYRQLPEEGLKFMVYLQKENIIDESGMPKERFSAEFPKEGPSILRIQQVVRGDSAAYFCASSPGTGRPYEQYFGPGTRLTVT.

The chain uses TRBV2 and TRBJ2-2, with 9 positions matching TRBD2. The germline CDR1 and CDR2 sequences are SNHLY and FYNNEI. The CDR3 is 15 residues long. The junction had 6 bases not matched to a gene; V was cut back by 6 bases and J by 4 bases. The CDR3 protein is CASRVGGGATGELFF. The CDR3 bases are TGTGCCAGCAGGGTTGGCGGGGGGGCCACCGGGGAGCTGTTTTTT.

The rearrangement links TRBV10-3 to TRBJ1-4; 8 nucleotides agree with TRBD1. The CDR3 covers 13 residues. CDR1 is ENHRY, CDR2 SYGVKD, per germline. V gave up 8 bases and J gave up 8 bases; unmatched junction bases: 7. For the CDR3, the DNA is TGTGCCATCTCTGGACAGGGTAGCGAAAAACTGTTTTTT. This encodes CAISGQGSEKLFF.

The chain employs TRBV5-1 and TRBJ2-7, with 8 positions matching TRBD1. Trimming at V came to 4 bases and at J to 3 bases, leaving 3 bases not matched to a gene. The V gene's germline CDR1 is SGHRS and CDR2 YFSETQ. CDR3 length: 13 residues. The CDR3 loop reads CASSPDRGYEQYF. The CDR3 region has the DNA TGCGCCAGCAGCCCCGACAGGGGCTACGAGCAGTACTTC.

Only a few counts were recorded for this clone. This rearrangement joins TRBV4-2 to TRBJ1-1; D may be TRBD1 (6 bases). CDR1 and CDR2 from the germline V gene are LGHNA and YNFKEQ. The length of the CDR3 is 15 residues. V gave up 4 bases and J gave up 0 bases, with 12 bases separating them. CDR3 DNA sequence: TGTGCCAGCAGCCGATCAGGGGCCTTGAACACTGAAGCTTTCTTT. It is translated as CASSRSGALNTEAFF.

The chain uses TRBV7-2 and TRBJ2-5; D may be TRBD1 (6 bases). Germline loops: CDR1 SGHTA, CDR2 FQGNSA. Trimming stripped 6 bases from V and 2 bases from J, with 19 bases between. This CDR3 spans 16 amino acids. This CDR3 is CASRPRGSPTQETQYF. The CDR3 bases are TGTGCCAGCAGACCCAGGGGATCCCCTACTCAAGAGACCCAGTACTTC. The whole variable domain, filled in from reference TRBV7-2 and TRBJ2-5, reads GAGVSQSPSNKVTEKGKDVELRCDPISGHTALYWYRQSLGQGLEFLIYFQGNSAPDKSGLPSDRFSAERTGGSVSTLTIQRTQQEDSAVYLCASRPRGSPTQETQYFGPGTRLLVL.

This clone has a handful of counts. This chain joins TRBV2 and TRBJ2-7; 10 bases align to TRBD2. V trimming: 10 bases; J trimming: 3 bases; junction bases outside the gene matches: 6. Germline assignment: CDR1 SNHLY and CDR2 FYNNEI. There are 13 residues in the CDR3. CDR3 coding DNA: TGTGCCATCCGCGAGCGGGAGGGCTACGAGCAGTACTTC. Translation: CAIREREGYEQYF.

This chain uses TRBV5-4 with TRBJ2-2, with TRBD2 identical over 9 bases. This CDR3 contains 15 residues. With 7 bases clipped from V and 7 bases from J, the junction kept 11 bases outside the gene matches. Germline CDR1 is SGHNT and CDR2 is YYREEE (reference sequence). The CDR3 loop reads CASGQSGGRGGELFF. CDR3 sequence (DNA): TGTGCCAGCGGGCAGAGCGGGGGGCGAGGCGGGGAGCTGTTTTTT.

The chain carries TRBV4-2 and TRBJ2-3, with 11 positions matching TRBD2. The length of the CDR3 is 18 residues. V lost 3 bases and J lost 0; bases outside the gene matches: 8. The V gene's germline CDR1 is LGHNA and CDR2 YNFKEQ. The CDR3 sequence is CASSHTPASGGSTDTQYF. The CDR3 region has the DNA TGTGCCAGCAGCCATACCCCCGCTAGCGGGGGGAGCACAGATACGCAGTATTTT.

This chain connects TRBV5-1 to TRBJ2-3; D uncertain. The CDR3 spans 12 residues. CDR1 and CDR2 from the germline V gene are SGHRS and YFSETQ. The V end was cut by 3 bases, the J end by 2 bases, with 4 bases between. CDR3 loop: CASSYDTDTQYF. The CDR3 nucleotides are TGCGCCAGCAGCTACGACACAGATACGCAGTATTTT. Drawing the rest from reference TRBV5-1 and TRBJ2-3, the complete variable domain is KAGVTQTPRYLIKTRGQQVTLSCSPISGHRSVSWYQQTPGQGLQFLFEYFSETQRNKGNFPGRFSGRQFSNSRSEMNVSTLELGDSALYLCASSYDTDTQYFGPGTRLTVL.

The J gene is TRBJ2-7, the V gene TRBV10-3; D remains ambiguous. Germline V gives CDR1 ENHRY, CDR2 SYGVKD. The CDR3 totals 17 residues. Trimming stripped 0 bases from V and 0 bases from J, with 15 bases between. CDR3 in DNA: TGTGCCATCAGTGAGTCCCATGTTTTGAGTGCCTCCTACGAGCAGTACTTC. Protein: CAISESHVLSASYEQYF.

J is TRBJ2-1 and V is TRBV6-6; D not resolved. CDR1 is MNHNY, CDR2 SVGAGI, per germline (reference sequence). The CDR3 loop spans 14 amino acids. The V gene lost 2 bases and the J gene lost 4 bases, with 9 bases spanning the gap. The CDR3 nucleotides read TGTGCCAGCAGTTACGGCCTGGATTACAATGAGCAGTTCTTC. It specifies CASSYGLDYNEQFF.

CDR3: CASRSGPRGQNIQYF. For the CDR3, the DNA is TGTGCAAGTCGCTCGGGACCCAGGGGGCAAAACATTCAGTACTTC. This chain links TRBV12-2 with TRBJ2-4; TRBD1 was called by the table and not checked on the DNA. TRBV12-2 is flagged as a pseudogene. CDR3 size: 15 residues.

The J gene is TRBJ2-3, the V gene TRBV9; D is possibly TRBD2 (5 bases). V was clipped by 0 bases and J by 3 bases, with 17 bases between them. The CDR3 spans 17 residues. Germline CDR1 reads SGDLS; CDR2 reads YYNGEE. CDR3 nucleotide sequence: TGTGCCAGCAGCGTAGTTGGCTTTGGGAGCCCTACAGATACGCAGTATTTT. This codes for CASSVVGFGSPTDTQYF. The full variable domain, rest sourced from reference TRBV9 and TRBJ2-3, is DSGVTQTPKHLITATGQRVTLRCSPRSGDLSVYWYQQSLDQGLQFLIQYYNGEERAKGNILERFSAQQFPDLHSELNLSSLELGDSALYFCASSVVGFGSPTDTQYFGPGTRLTVL.